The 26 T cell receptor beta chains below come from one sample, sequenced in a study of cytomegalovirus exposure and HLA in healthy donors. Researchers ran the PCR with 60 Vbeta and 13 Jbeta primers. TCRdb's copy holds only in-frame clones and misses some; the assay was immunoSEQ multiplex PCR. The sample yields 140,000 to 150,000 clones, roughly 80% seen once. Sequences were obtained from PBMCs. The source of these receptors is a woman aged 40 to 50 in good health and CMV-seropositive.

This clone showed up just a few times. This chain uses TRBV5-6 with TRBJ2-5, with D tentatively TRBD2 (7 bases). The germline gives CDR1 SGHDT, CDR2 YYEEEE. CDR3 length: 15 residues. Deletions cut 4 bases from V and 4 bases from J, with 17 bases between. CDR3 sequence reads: CASSSWGGFAETQYF. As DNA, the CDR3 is TGTGCCAGCAGCAGCTGGGGGGGCTTCGCAGAGACCCAGTACTTC.

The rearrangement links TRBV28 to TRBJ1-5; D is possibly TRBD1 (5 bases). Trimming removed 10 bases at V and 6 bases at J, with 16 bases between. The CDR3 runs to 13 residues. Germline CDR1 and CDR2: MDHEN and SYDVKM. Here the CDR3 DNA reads TGTGCCACACTCTTGGGGGGGAGTCAGCCCCAGCATTTT. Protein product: CATLLGGSQPQHF.

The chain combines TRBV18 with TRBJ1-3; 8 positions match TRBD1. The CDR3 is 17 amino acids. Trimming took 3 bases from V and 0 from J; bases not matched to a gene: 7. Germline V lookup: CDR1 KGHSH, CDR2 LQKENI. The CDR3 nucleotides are TGTGCCAGCTCACCTCCGGGACAGGCCCCCTCTGGAAACACCATATATTTT. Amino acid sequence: CASSPPGQAPSGNTIYF.

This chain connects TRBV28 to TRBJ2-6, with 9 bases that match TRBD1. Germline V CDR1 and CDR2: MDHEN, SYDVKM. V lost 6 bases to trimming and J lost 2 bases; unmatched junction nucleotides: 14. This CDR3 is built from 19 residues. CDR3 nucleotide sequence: TGTGCCAGCAGGATGGACAGGGGCTTACTATTAGCTGGGGCCAACGTCCTGACTTTC. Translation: CASRMDRGLLLAGANVLTF.

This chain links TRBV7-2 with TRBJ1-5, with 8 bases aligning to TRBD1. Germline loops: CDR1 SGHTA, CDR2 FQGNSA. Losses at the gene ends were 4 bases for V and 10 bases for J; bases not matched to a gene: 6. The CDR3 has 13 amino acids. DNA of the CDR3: TGTGCCAGCAGCTCCATTACAGGGGGTCCCCAGCATTTT. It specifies CASSSITGGPQHF.

The CDR3 DNA sequence: TGTGCCAGCAGCCGAGGGGGCTGGGACGCCTACGAGCAGTACTTC. Translated, it gives CASSRGGWDAYEQYF. The chain combines TRBV11-2 with TRBJ2-7, with TRBD1 matching 7 bases. Looked up from germline, CDR1 is SGHAT and CDR2 is FQNNGV. This CDR3 has 15 amino acids. The trim removed 5 bases at V and 2 bases at J, leaving 9 bases unmatched.

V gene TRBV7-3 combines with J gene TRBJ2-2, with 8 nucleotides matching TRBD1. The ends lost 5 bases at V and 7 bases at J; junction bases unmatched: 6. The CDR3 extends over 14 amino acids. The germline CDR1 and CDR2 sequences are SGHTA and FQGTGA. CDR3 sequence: CASSARGLDGELFF. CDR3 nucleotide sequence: TGTGCCAGCAGCGCCAGGGGGCTTGACGGGGAGCTGTTTTTT. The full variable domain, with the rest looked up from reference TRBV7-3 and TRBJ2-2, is GAGVSQTPSNKVTEKGKYVELRCDPISGHTALYWYRQSLGQGPEFLIYFQGTGAADDSGLPNDRFFAVRPEGSVSTLKIQRTERGDSAVYLCASSARGLDGELFFGEGSRLTVL.

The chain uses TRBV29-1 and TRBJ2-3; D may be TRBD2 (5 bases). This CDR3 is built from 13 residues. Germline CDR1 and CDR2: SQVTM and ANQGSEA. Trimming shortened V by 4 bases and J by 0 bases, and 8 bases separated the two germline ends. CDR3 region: CSVGGPSTDTQYF. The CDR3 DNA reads TGCAGCGTTGGCGGGCCAAGCACAGATACGCAGTATTTT.

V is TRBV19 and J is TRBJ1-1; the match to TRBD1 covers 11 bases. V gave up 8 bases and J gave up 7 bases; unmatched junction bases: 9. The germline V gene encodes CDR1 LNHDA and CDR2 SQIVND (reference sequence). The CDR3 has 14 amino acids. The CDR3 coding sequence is TGTGCCAGTTGCCGGGACAGGGGGTTAGGTGAAGCTTTCTTT. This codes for CASCRDRGLGEAFF.

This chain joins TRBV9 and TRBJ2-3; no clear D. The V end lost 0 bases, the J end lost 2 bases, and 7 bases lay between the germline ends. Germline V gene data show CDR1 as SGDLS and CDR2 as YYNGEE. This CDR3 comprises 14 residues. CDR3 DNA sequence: TGTGCCAGCAGCGTAGAACACCCCACAGATACGCAGTATTTT. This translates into CASSVEHPTDTQYF. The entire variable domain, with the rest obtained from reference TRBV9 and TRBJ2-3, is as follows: DSGVTQTPKHLITATGQRVTLRCSPRSGDLSVYWYQQSLDQGLQFLIQYYNGEERAKGNILERFSAQQFPDLHSELNLSSLELGDSALYFCASSVEHPTDTQYFGPGTRLTVL.

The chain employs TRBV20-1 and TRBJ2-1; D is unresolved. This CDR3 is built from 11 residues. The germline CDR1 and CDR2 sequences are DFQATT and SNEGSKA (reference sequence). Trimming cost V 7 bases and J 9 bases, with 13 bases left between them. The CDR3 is CSGYRPPEQFF. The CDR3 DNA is TGCAGTGGCTACAGACCCCCTGAGCAGTTCTTC.

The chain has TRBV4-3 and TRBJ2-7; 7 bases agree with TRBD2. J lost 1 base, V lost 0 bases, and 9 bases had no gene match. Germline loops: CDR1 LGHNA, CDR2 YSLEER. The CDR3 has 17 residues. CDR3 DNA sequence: TGCGCCAGCAGCCAAGATTGGGAGGGCCTAATTTCCTACGAGCAGTACTTC. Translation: CASSQDWEGLISYEQYF.

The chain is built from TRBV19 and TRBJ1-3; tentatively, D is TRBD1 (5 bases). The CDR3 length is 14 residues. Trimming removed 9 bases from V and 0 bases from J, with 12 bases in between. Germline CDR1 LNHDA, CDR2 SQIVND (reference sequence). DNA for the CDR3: TGTGCCAGCGAAAGGGGTGGCTCTGGAAACACCATATATTTT. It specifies CASERGGSGNTIYF.

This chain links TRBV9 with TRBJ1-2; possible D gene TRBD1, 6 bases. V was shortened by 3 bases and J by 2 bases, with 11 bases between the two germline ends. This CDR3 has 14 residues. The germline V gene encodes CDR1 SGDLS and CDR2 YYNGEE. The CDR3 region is CASSAPDRNYGYTF. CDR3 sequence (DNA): TGTGCCAGCAGCGCCCCCGACAGGAACTATGGCTACACCTTC.

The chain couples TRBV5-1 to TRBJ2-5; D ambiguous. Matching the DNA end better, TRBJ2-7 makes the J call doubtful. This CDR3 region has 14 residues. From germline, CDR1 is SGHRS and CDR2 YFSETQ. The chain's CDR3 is CASSLTEYAYEQYF. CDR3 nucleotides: TGCGCCAGCAGCCTAACAGAGTATGCCTACGAGCAGTACTTC.

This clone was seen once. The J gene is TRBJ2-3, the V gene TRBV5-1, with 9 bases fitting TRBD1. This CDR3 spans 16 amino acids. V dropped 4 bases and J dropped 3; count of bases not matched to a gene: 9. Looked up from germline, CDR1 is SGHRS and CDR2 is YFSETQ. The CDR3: CASSRSPGQGTDTQYF. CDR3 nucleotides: TGCGCCAGCAGCCGGTCCCCGGGACAGGGTACAGATACGCAGTATTTT.

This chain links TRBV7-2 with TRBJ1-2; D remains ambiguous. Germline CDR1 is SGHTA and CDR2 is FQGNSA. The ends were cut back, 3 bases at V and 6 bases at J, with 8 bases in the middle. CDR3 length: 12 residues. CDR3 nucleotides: TGTGCCAGCAGCTTTTACTACGATGGCTACACCTTC. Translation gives CASSFYYDGYTF.

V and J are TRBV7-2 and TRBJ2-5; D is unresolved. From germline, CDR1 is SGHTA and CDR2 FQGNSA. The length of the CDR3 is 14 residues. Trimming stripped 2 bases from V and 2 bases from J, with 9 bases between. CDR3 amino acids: CASSLNGAQETQYF. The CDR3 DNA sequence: TGTGCCAGCAGCTTAAATGGAGCACAAGAGACCCAGTACTTC.

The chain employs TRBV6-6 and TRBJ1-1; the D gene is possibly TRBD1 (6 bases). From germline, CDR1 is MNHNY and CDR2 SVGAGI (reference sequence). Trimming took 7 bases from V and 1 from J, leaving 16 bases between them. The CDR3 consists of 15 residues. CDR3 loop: CASTHRRGQNTEAFF. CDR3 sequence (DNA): TGTGCCAGCACCCACAGAAGGGGACAGAACACTGAAGCTTTCTTT.

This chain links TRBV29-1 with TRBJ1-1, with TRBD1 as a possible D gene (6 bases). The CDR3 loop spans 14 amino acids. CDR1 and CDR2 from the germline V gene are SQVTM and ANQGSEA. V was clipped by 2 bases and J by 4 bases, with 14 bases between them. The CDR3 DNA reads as TGCAGCGTTGAACCTAACCAAGGGGGCACTGAAGCTTTCTTT. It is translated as CSVEPNQGGTEAFF. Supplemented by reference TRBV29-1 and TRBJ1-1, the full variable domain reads SAVISQKPSRDICQRGTSLTIQCQVDSQVTMMFWYRQQPGQSLTLIATANQGSEATYESGFVIDKFPISRPNLTFSTLTVSNMSPEDSSIYLCSVEPNQGGTEAFFGQGTRLTVV.

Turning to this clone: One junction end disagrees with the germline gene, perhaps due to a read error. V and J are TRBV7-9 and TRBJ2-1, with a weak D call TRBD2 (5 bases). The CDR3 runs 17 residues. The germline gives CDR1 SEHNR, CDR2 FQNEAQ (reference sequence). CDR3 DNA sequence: TGTTCCAGCAGCTTAAAAGGCGGACTCAGAACCTACAATGAGCAGTTCTTC. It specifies CSSSLKGGLRTYNEQFF. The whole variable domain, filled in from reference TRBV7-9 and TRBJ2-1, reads DTGVSQNPRHKITKRGQNVTFRCDPISEHNRLYWYRQTLGQGPEFLTYFQNEAQLEKSRLLSDRFSAERPKGSFSTLEIQRTEQGDSAMYLCSSSLKGGLRTYNEQFFGPGTRLTVL.

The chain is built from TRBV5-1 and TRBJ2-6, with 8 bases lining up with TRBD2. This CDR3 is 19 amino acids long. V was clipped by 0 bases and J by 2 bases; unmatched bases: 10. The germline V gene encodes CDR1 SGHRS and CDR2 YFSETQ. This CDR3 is CASSLARGGLQPGANVLTF. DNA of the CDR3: TGCGCCAGCAGCTTGGCTCGCGGGGGGCTCCAGCCTGGGGCCAACGTCCTGACTTTC.

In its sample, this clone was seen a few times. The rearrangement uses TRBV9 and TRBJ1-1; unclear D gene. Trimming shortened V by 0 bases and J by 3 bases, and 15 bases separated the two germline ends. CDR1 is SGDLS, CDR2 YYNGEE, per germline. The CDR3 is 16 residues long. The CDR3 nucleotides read TGTGCCAGCAGCGTAGGTTATCGGGGTACTGACACTGAAGCTTTCTTT. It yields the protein CASSVGYRGTDTEAFF.

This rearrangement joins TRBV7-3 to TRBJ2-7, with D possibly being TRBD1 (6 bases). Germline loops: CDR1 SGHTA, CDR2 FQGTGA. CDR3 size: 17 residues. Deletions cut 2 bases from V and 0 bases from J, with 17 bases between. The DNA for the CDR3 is TGTGCCAGCAGCTTACATCCTATTGGGGGCAACTCCTACGAGCAGTACTTC. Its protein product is CASSLHPIGGNSYEQYF.

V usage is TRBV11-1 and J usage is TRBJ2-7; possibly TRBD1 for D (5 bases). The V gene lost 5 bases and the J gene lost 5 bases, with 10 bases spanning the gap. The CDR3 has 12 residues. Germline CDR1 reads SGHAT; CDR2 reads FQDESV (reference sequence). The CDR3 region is CASSLQGNEQYF. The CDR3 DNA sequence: TGTGCCAGCAGCCTCCAGGGAAACGAGCAGTACTTC.

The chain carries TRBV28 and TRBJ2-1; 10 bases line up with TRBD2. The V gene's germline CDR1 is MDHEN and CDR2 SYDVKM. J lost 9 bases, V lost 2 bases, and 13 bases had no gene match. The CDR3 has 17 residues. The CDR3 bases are TGTGCCAGCAGTTTAAGGTCTAGCGGGAGTGGGGGGGGTGAGCAGTTCTTC. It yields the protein CASSLRSSGSGGGEQFF.